This TCR beta chain was observed in a study of blood T cells in healthy people across ages (dated by TCRdb to about 2015). Looking at the study overall: In model experiments, template switching captured about one uniquely barcoded TCR beta cDNA molecule for every two T cells. Using deep sequencing normalized with unique cDNA molecular identifiers, the study measured how TCR beta repertoire diversity changes with age. The donors were split into four age groups: young (average around 16 years), middle-aged (more than 35), aged (about 62) and long-lived (approximately 80). Donors of different ages were randomly distributed across sequencing lanes to avoid experimental bias. Two additional independent replicas of 1 million unique cDNA reads from the same blood draw were analyzed for two donors (one aged 18 to 30 and one aged 80 or older).

The CDR3, from cysteine to phenylalanine, totals 14 residues. Only the CDR3 region is kept as DNA, spanning 42 bases read in frame from base 1. The V end loses 6 bases and the J end loses 4 bases, and a stretch of 15 bases separates them. The CDR1 and CDR2 encoded by the germline V gene are MNHEY and SVGAGI. The approximately 41 donors, aged 6 to 90 years, were systemically healthy Caucasian individuals from Russia. Approximately 10 milliliters of peripheral blood were collected from each donor into EDTA-treated Vacutainer tubes. Ficoll-Paque density-gradient centrifugation was used to isolate PBMCs, with at least 7 million obtained per sample. Trizol reagent was used to extract total RNA from PBMCs, with at least 5 micrograms per sample. For every donor, an aliquot of PBMCs went through flow cytometry to measure the percentages of naive CD45RAhigh/CD27high T cells. Overall study outcomes, separate from this receptor: Compared with the aged group, the long-lived group had more naive CD4+ T cells, fewer expanded clones and increased TCR diversity, a pattern suggesting age selection. Observed TCR beta diversity per million T cells fell roughly linearly with age, and a significant reduction was already apparent by age around 44. Since profiling was done on bulk unsorted PBMCs, naive and antigen-experienced compartments could not be conclusively compared. Observed TCR beta diversity correlated strongly with the percentage of naive T cells measured by flow cytometry. Total diversity estimates from one million sequenced T cells were considered lower bounds and underestimates. Donor CMV infection status was unknown, potentially confounding age-related changes in expanded clonotypes.

Receptors were amplified or captured by 5' RACE. Sequenced using an Illumina HiSeq 2500. A second PCR of about 7 to 12 cycles was run with a J-beta primer mix and a sample-barcoded 5' primer. A template-switch 5' adaptor carrying 12 random nucleotides introduced a unique molecular identifier onto each TCR beta cDNA molecule. Each sample yielded at least 2.5 million CDR3-containing paired-end reads. First-strand cDNA was synthesized from all RNA with the Mint cDNA synthesis kit, primed by a TRBC-specific oligonucleotide. After uracil-DNA glycosylase treatment, a first 18-cycle PCR used universal primers M1SS and BC2_uni_R on all cDNA. The original pipeline was this. Each sample was normalized by randomly selecting 1 million high-quality reads, each carrying a distinct molecular identifier. Reads sharing molecular identifiers were discarded rather than binned into consensus sequences. MiTCR, with a Q25 quality threshold and the strictest error-elimination algorithm, was used for CDR3 identification, clonotype clustering and error correction. A nonparametric unseen species model with Euler transformation was used to estimate a lower bound on total TCR beta diversity. Clones were called with MiXCR by TCRdb after fastp trimmed the public reads at Q25, and only in-frame beta chains were retained. Rows with one shared CDR3 protein collapse into an entry with the most common genes and DNA. The V and J calls here are based on TCRdb, not the publication. This sample comprises around 1.5 million distinct CDR3 sequences, 59% of them detected only once. In total, the top ten clones hold under 8.5% of the sample.

A word on this clonotype: Its antigen is not yet known. No clone much larger than this one lies a single base away; base qualities are absent.

The sequence came from a young man in good health. The sequence links TRBV6-5 to TRBJ1-1; the D region possibly corresponds to TRBD1 (5 bases align). Sequencing was performed on blood. CDR3 sequence: CASSQSAGPTEAFF. DNA sequence: TGTGCCAGCAGCCAGAGCGCGGGGCCCACTGAAGCTTTCTTT.